This T cell receptor (beta chain) was recovered during a study of T cell repertoires in cytomegalovirus infection. The overall study: Indications came from public TCR beta signatures; they pointed to CMV infection and to a matching HLA type. Findings and caveats of the study: People with CMV and the relevant HLA were identified by cumulative public TCR beta family frequency. Ex vivo, HLA-C-restricted CMV-specific TCR beta clonotypes prevailed over the rest of the response.

Of note for this clonotype: Its target is not known.

Via MiXCR, TCRdb re-called the reads, giving one row per CDR3 protein. Altogether around 120,000 distinct CDR3 sequences are present, roughly 9% being singletons, with the ten largest covering 10%. The CDR3 contains 16 residues. V lost 2 bases and J 0 bases, leaving 14 bases between the germline ends. Germline CDR1 reads GTSNPN; CDR2 reads SVGIG (reference sequence). This rearrangement joins TRBV30 to TRBJ2-1; D is unclear. The receptor's source is a human donor in good health (CMV status not recorded). Some clones in this sample may be carry-over from other donors' samples. The sample was PBMCs. In DNA, the CDR3 is TGTGCCTGGAGTCACAGTAACGACCACTCCTACAATGAGCAGTTCTTC. Translated: CAWSHSNDHSYNEQFF.